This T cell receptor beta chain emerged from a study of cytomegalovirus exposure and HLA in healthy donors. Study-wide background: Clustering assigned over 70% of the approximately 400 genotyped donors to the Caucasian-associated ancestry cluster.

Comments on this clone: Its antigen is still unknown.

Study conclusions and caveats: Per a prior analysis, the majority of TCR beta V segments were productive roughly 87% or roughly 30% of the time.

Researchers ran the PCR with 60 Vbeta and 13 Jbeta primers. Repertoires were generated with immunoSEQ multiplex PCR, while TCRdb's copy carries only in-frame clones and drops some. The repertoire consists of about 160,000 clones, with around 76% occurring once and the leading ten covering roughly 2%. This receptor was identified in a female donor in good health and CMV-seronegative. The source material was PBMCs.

The CDR3 DNA reads TGTGCCAGCATTATGGACAGGGTCACTGAGCAGTTCTTC. Translated, it gives CASIMDRVTEQFF. The J gene is TRBJ2-1, the V gene TRBV2; 8 bases agree with TRBD1. This CDR3 spans 13 amino acids. J was trimmed by 9 bases and V by 7 bases; bases with no gene match: 8. Germline CDR1 reads SNHLY; CDR2 reads FYNNEI.